What follows describes a single T cell receptor beta chain. Its antigen remains unidentified. A read error may account for a junction end that differs from germline. Germline V gene data show CDR1 as SEHNR and CDR2 as FQNEAQ (reference sequence). The CDR3 contains 18 residues. PCR primers comprised 60 Vbeta and 13 Jbeta primers. TCRdb keeps only in-frame clones here, not all; method: immunoSEQ multiplex PCR. In the table there are over 130,000 clones, around 79% of which are singletons. This record belongs to a study of cytomegalovirus exposure and HLA in healthy donors. Study-level points and caveats: TCR beta sequences reportedly predicted most subjects' HLA-A and HLA-B alleles accurately. A later analysis showed TCR association rates differing by HLA locus, peaking at DRB1 and lowest at HLA-C. Later on, an analysis found that several of the most significant clusters appeared to be linked to common viral pathogens, which included parvovirus B19.

This clonotype originated in a man aged 45 to 65 in good health and CMV-seropositive. The sequenced sample consisted of PBMCs. The V call is TRBV7-9, the J call TRBJ2-7; 9 bases match TRBD2. The CDR3 region is CSSSSPRSASGITYEQYF. CDR3 sequence (DNA): TGTTCCAGCAGCTCCCCCCGAAGCGCTAGCGGGATCACCTACGAGCAGTACTTC.